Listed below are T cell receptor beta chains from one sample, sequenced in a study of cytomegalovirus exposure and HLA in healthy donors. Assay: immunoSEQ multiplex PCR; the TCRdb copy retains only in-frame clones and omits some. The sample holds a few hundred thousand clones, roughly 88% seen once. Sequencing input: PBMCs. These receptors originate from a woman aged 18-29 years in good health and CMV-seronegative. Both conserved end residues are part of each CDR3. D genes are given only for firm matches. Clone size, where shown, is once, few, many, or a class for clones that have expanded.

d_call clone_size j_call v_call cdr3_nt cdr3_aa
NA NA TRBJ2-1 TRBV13 TGTGCCAGCTCTGGGGGGTCCTACAATGAGCAGTTCTTC CASSGGSYNEQFF
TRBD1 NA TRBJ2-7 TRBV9 TGTGCCAGCAGCGTAGGGACAGGGGGACGTTACGAGCAGTACTTC CASSVGTGGRYEQYF
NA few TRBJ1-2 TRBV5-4 TGTGCCAGCAGTCCCGCGACAGGCCCCGGTTATGGCTACACCTTC CASSPATGPGYGYTF
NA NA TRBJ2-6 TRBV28 TGTGCCAGCAGATGGGGGGACCCTGGGGCCAACGTCCTGACTTTC CASRWGDPGANVLTF
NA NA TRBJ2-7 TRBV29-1 TGCAGCGTTGAGATTGGGAGCTCCTACGAGCAGTACTTC CSVEIGSSYEQYF
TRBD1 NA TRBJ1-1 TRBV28 TGTGCCAGCAGACCCTATGACAGGGTGGGGACTGAAGCTTTCTTT CASRPYDRVGTEAFF
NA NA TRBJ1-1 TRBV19 TGTGCCAGTGACCCCGGGACTCAGAACACTGAAGCTTTCTTT CASDPGTQNTEAFF
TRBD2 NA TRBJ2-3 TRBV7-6 TGTGCCAGCAGCGCCTATGGCGGGGGGGCATCAGATACGCAGTATTTT CASSAYGGGASDTQYF
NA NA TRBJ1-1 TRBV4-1 TGCGCCAGCAGCCAAGGGCAGGGAAACACTGAAGCTTTCTTT CASSQGQGNTEAFF
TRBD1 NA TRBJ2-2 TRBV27 TGTGCCAGCAGTTTCCAAGGACAGGGTGTCACCGGGGAGCTGTTTTTT CASSFQGQGVTGELFF
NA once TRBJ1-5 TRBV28 TGTGCCAGCAGTTTATATTTGTCGCAGGGTAATCAGCCCCAGCATTTT CASSLYLSQGNQPQHF
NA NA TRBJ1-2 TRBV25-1 TGTGCCAGCAGTGAAGCGGAGGGAACCCTCTATGGCTACACCTTC CASSEAEGTLYGYTF
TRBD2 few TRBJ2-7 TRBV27 TGTGCCAGCAGTTTCGGGGGGAGAGACTACGAGCAGTACTTC CASSFGGRDYEQYF
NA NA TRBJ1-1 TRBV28 TGTGCCAGCAGACTGACGGGGTCCACTGAAGCTTTCTTT CASRLTGSTEAFF
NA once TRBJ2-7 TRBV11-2 TGTGCCAGCAGCTTAGGGTCAGGTGCCTACGAGCAGTACTTC CASSLGSGAYEQYF
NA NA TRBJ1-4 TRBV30 TGTGCCTGGAGCCCCGGGGAAGGGGTCAGGGGTGAAAAACTGTTTTTT CAWSPGEGVRGEKLFF
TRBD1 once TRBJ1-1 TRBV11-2 TGTGCCAGCAGGAGGACAGGGAGCACTGAAGCTTTCTTT CASRRTGSTEAFF
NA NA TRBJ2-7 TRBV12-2 TGTGCAAGTCGCAGCAGGGGGTACGAGCAGTACTTC CASRSRGYEQYF
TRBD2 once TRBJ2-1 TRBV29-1 TGCAGCGTTGAAGGGAAACTAGCGGGAGGCTCCTACAATGAGCAGTTCTTC CSVEGKLAGGSYNEQFF
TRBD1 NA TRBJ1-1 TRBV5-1 TGCGCCAGCAGCTTGGAGTCGGCAGGGGGCTGGACTGAAGCTTTCTTT CASSLESAGGWTEAFF
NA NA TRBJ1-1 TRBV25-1 TGTGCCAGCAGTGAATCCCCTAGTACAGGGATGAACACTGAAGCTTTCTTT CASSESPSTGMNTEAFF
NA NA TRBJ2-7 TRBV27 TGTGCCAGCAGTTCATCTACCGCGGAGGCCCACTACGAGCAGTACTTC CASSSSTAEAHYEQYF
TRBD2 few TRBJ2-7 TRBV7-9 TGTGCCAGCAGCTTCGTCACTAGCGTCTACGAGCAGTACTTC CASSFVTSVYEQYF
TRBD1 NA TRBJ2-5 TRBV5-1 TGCGCCAGCAGCCCCGGGACAGTCCAAGAGACCCAGTACTTC CASSPGTVQETQYF
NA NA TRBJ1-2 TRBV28 TGTGCCAGCAAAGGACCCGCGGCAGGGCTGAACTATGGCTACACCTTC CASKGPAAGLNYGYTF